Below are 31 T cell receptor beta chains sequenced from a single sample in a study of cytomegalovirus exposure and HLA in healthy donors. The PCR employed 60 Vbeta primers together with 13 Jbeta primers. Libraries were prepared by immunoSEQ multiplex PCR; TCRdb keeps only in-frame clonotypes and omits some of them. This repertoire shows 100,000 to 150,000 clones, around 78% found once; its top ten account for about 4.5%. Sequencing was done on a sample of PBMCs. All receptors come from a man aged 55 to 69 in good health and CMV-seropositive.

The V gene is TRBV20-1, the J gene TRBJ1-6; 7 bases fit TRBD1. In germline, CDR1 is DFQATT, CDR2 SNEGSKA (reference sequence). CDR3 length: 11 residues. V shed 6 bases and J 14 bases; nucleotides not matched to a gene: 7. CDR3 in amino acids: CSARGDLTLHF. The CDR3 nucleotides read TGCAGTGCCAGGGGGGACTTAACCCTCCACTTT.

The CDR3 is CASSVAGGGSYNEQFF. The CDR3 region has the DNA TGTGCCAGCAGCGTAGCCGGCGGGGGCTCCTACAATGAGCAGTTCTTC. The chain is built from TRBV9 and TRBJ2-1; 7 nucleotides line up with TRBD2. This CDR3 is built from 16 residues. V dropped 0 bases and J dropped 0; count of bases not matched to a gene: 3. Germline V gene sequence: CDR1 SGDLS, CDR2 YYNGEE.

The chain is built from TRBV6-4 and TRBJ2-3; D possibly corresponds to TRBD2 (7 bases). V gave up 2 bases and J gave up 6 bases, with 15 bases separating them. Germline CDR1 MRHNA, CDR2 SNTAGT. This CDR3 region has 15 residues. Written as DNA, the CDR3 is TGTGCCAGCAGTGACGAGGGGGGGGCCGGGGATACGCAGTATTTT. Protein product: CASSDEGGAGDTQYF.

J is TRBJ1-2 and V is TRBV19; 10 bases match TRBD1. Germline V gives CDR1 LNHDA, CDR2 SQIVND (reference sequence). The CDR3 totals 14 residues. Trimming removed 7 bases from V and 8 bases from J; junction bases left unmatched: 10. The CDR3 is CASTRAGQGTGYTF. In DNA, the CDR3 is TGTGCCAGTACCCGAGCGGGACAGGGGACCGGCTACACCTTC.

J is TRBJ1-1 and V is TRBV7-9, with D maybe TRBD1 (6 bases). Germline V gene lookup returns CDR1 SEHNR and CDR2 FQNEAQ (reference sequence). The V end lost 2 bases, the J end lost 1 base, and 8 bases lay between the germline ends. CDR3 length: 14 residues. The DNA of the CDR3 is TGTGCCAGCAGCTTAAGGGGGTCGAACACTGAAGCTTTCTTT. It codes for CASSLRGSNTEAFF.

The chain employs TRBV5-1 and TRBJ2-2; TRBD2 aligns across 10 bases. V gave up 0 bases and J gave up 7 bases; unmatched junction bases: 3. The CDR3 is made up of 15 amino acids. CDR1 is SGHRS, CDR2 YFSETQ, per germline. The CDR3 sequence is CASSLVLAGNGELFF. DNA of the CDR3: TGCGCCAGCAGCTTGGTACTAGCGGGGAACGGGGAGCTGTTTTTT.

The chain recombines TRBV11-3 with TRBJ2-7, with 9 nucleotides matching TRBD1. The CDR3 has 12 amino acids. J lost 6 bases, V lost 5 bases, and 2 bases had no gene match. Germline loops: CDR1 SGHNT, CDR2 YENEEA. This CDR3 reads CASSPTGGEQYF. The CDR3, as DNA: TGTGCCAGCAGCCCGACAGGGGGCGAGCAGTACTTC.

The CDR3 protein is CASSPRQGVNGELFF. The DNA of the CDR3 is TGCGCCAGCAGCCCCCGACAGGGAGTTAACGGGGAGCTGTTTTTT. This rearrangement joins TRBV5-1 to TRBJ2-2; 7 nucleotides agree with TRBD1. Trimming at V came to 4 bases and at J to 7 bases, leaving 10 bases not matched to a gene. The CDR3 contains 15 residues. CDR1 is SGHRS, CDR2 YFSETQ, per germline.

The rearrangement joins TRBV19 to TRBJ1-6; D gene ambiguous. In germline, CDR1 is LNHDA, CDR2 SQIVND (reference sequence). V shed 3 bases and J shed 8 bases, with 8 bases lying between them. CDR3 length equals 13 residues. Here the CDR3 DNA reads TGTGCCAGTAGTATCCGGGAAGATTCACCCCTCCACTTT. This codes for CASSIREDSPLHF.

This clone was seen a single time. V usage is TRBV21-1 and J usage is TRBJ2-6; the D call of TRBD2 is as the table states it, not checked on the DNA. TRBV21-1 is classified as a pseudogene. The CDR3 loop spans 19 amino acids. This chain's CDR3 is CASSPGMAGVDSGANVLTF. The CDR3 bases are TGTGCCAGCAGTCCCGGGATGGCGGGGGTCGACTCTGGGGCCAACGTCCTGACTTTC.

J is TRBJ2-7 and V is TRBV4-1; 7 bases agree with TRBD2. The CDR3 consists of 17 residues. Per the germline V gene, CDR1 is MGHRA and CDR2 is YSYEKL. Unmatched junction bases numbered 15, after V lost 4 bases and J lost 3 bases. The CDR3 region has the DNA TGCGCCAGCAGCCTTAGCCCCCAGCGGGGAGACTACTACGAGCAGTACTTC. It codes for CASSLSPQRGDYYEQYF.

The genes are TRBV9 and TRBJ1-1; maybe TRBD1 (5 bases). Per germline, CDR1 SGDLS and CDR2 YYNGEE. V was pared by 0 bases and J by 2 bases, with 8 bases between. The CDR3 is 14 residues long. The CDR3 nucleotides read TGTGCCAGCAGCGTAGGGACAAGAAACACTGAAGCTTTCTTT. Translating it yields CASSVGTRNTEAFF.

The rearrangement links TRBV19 to TRBJ2-5; 11 bases are a match to TRBD1. With V trimmed by 8 bases and J by 4 bases, 15 bases remained unmatched. Germline V gives CDR1 LNHDA, CDR2 SQIVND (reference sequence). This CDR3 spans 17 amino acids. As DNA, the CDR3 is TGTGCCAGTGGAGCTGCGATTGGGACAGGGGGATCAGAGACCCAGTACTTC. Residues: CASGAAIGTGGSETQYF.

This chain joins TRBV6-4 and TRBJ2-1; 11 bases align to TRBD2. This CDR3 is built from 16 residues. Germline V gene data show CDR1 as MRHNA and CDR2 as SNTAGT. V dropped 5 bases and J dropped 2; count of bases not matched to a gene: 5. This CDR3 reads CASSKGLAVPYNEQFF. The CDR3 nucleotides are TGTGCCAGCAGTAAGGGACTAGCGGTACCCTACAATGAGCAGTTCTTC.

This chain uses TRBV5-6 with TRBJ2-6, with 11 positions matching TRBD1. V gave up 2 bases and J gave up 1 base; unmatched junction bases: 5. Per germline, CDR1 SGHDT and CDR2 YYEEEE. The CDR3 contains 18 residues. The DNA for the CDR3 is TGTGCCAGCAGCTTTGGGACAGGGGGTCTATCTGGGGCCAACGTCCTGACTTTC. This translates into CASSFGTGGLSGANVLTF.

The rearrangement joins TRBV7-2 to TRBJ2-5; 8 positions agree with TRBD2. This CDR3 region has 15 residues. V lost 0 bases and J lost 7; bases outside the gene matches: 7. CDR1 and CDR2 from the germline V gene are SGHTA and FQGNSA. CDR3 loop: CASSLAAAAGGTQYF. The DNA of the CDR3 is TGTGCCAGCAGCTTAGCGGCGGCCGCGGGGGGGACCCAGTACTTC.

The V call is TRBV5-6, the J call TRBJ2-1; 8 nucleotides line up with TRBD2. The CDR3 contains 16 residues. Per the germline V gene, CDR1 is SGHDT and CDR2 is YYEEEE. The V segment lost 5 bases and the J segment 8 bases; nucleotides outside the gene matches: 15. The CDR3 protein is CASRKVRTGGGHEQFF. In DNA, the CDR3 is TGTGCCAGCAGGAAGGTTAGGACCGGGGGGGGACATGAGCAGTTCTTC.

The V and J genes are TRBV5-1 and TRBJ2-7; TRBD2 agrees at 9 bases. Trimming at V came to 2 bases and at J to 0 bases, leaving 3 bases not matched to a gene. The CDR3 spans 15 residues. Germline V gene lookup returns CDR1 SGHRS and CDR2 YFSETQ. Here the CDR3 DNA reads TGCGCCAGCAGCTTAAGCGGGGGGAGCTCCTACGAGCAGTACTTC. Translating it yields CASSLSGGSSYEQYF.

J is TRBJ2-3 and V is TRBV5-1; weak D call: TRBD1 (6 bases). The CDR3 is made up of 16 amino acids. Trimming left V 0 bases short and J 3 bases short, with 14 bases between. Germline lookup yields CDR1 SGHRS and CDR2 YFSETQ. The CDR3, as DNA: TGCGCCAGCAGCTTGGGTTATGACAGGAGAACAGATACGCAGTATTTT. This gives the protein CASSLGYDRRTDTQYF.

The V and J genes are TRBV28 and TRBJ1-6; unclear D gene. CDR3 length equals 15 residues. V was trimmed by 5 bases and J by 4 bases, leaving 12 bases between them. Germline CDR1 and CDR2: MDHEN and SYDVKM. In DNA form, the CDR3 reads TGTGCCAGCAGTCCCTGGGCCGTTTATAATTCACCCCTCCACTTT. The encoded protein is CASSPWAVYNSPLHF.

The rearrangement links TRBV15 to TRBJ2-7, with D possibly TRBD2 on 5 matching bases. CDR1 and CDR2 (germline): LNHNV, YYDKDF (reference sequence). This CDR3 region has 16 residues. The V and J ends lost 1 base and 3 bases respectively, with 16 bases between them. The CDR3 coding sequence is TGTGCCACCAGCAGAGTTCCCCTGGTAGACTACTACGAGCAGTACTTC. It is translated as CATSRVPLVDYYEQYF.

This chain uses TRBV5-8 with TRBJ2-7; 10 bases map to TRBD1. Germline CDR1 is SGHTS and CDR2 is YDEGEE. The CDR3 has 15 residues. The ends lost 4 bases at V and 6 bases at J; junction bases unmatched: 10. CDR3 region: CASSQIWDRGGEQYF. As DNA, the CDR3 is TGTGCCAGCAGCCAAATATGGGACAGGGGTGGCGAGCAGTACTTC.

The chain has TRBV19 and TRBJ1-1, with a possible D match to TRBD1 (5 bases). CDR3 length equals 15 residues. The V gene lost 3 bases and the J gene lost 1 base, with 12 bases spanning the gap. CDR1 and CDR2 (germline): LNHDA, SQIVND (reference sequence). CDR3 loop: CASSIRGFGNTEAFF. CDR3 DNA: TGTGCCAGTAGTATCCGGGGGTTCGGGAACACTGAAGCTTTCTTT.

V gene TRBV5-1 combines with J gene TRBJ2-5; 10 bases map to TRBD2. The J call may be in error: the DNA end matches TRBJ2-7 better. This CDR3 spans 18 amino acids. The germline V gene has CDR1 SGHRS and CDR2 YFSETQ. The CDR3 sequence is CASSLATASGGIMYEQYF. The DNA of the CDR3 is TGCGCCAGCAGCTTGGCCACGGCTAGCGGGGGTATTATGTACGAGCAGTACTTC.

V is TRBV7-9 and J is TRBJ1-1, with D possibly matching TRBD1 (5 bases). There are 16 residues in the CDR3. The germline V and J ends were trimmed by 5 bases and 3 bases, with 19 bases remaining between them. Germline loops: CDR1 SEHNR, CDR2 FQNEAQ (reference sequence). The CDR3, as DNA: TGTGCCAGCAGCGAAAGACGTTGGGGGAGGGACACTGAAGCTTTCTTT. This gives the protein CASSERRWGRDTEAFF.

The chain uses TRBV5-6 and TRBJ2-7, with D possibly matching TRBD2 (7 bases). Germline V gene sequence: CDR1 SGHDT, CDR2 YYEEEE. This CDR3 has 16 amino acids. With 1 base removed from V and 3 bases from J, the gap between germline ends came to 17 bases. The CDR3 nucleotides are TGTGCCAGCAGCTTGTTAGGCGGGGGCTACTACTACGAGCAGTACTTC. Translation gives CASSLLGGGYYYEQYF.

This clone occurred once. The chain couples TRBV20-1 to TRBJ2-7; 7 bases are a match to TRBD1. The V gene's germline CDR1 is DFQATT and CDR2 SNEGSKA (reference sequence). The length of the CDR3 is 11 residues. Trimming removed 5 bases from V and 4 bases from J; junction bases left unmatched: 2. CDR3 protein: CSAYRGYEQYF. The DNA of the CDR3 is TGCAGTGCTTACAGGGGATACGAGCAGTACTTC.

The V and J genes are TRBV5-6 and TRBJ2-6, with a tentative D call TRBD1 (6 bases). Germline values: CDR1 SGHDT, CDR2 YYEEEE. V shed 2 bases and J shed 1 base, with 7 bases lying between them. The CDR3 has 15 residues. The CDR3 is CASSLGGSGANVLTF. The CDR3 bases are TGTGCCAGCAGCTTAGGGGGTTCTGGGGCCAACGTCCTGACTTTC.

The chain is built from TRBV18 and TRBJ1-5; D is undetermined. Germline CDR1 is KGHSH and CDR2 is LQKENI. V was shortened by 2 bases and J by 5 bases, with 19 bases between the two germline ends. This CDR3 is built from 17 residues. CDR3 in amino acids: CASSPWPRQVRDQPQHF. CDR3 nucleotides: TGTGCCAGCTCACCATGGCCCCGTCAGGTCAGAGATCAGCCCCAGCATTTT.

The genes are TRBV7-2 and TRBJ1-2; the D gene is possibly TRBD1 (6 bases). CDR3 length equals 13 residues. Germline loops: CDR1 SGHTA, CDR2 FQGNSA. Deletions cut 5 bases from V and 8 bases from J, with 15 bases between. The DNA for the CDR3 is TGTGCCAGCAGCCATCAGGGAGGGGGGGGCTACACCTTC. This encodes CASSHQGGGGYTF.

The chain uses TRBV19 and TRBJ2-5, with D possibly TRBD2 on 7 matching bases. The germline CDR1 and CDR2 sequences are LNHDA and SQIVND (reference sequence). The V end was cut by 3 bases, the J end by 5 bases, with 16 bases between. This CDR3 spans 15 amino acids. This CDR3 is CASSIRGGGLETQYF. CDR3 bases: TGTGCCAGTAGTATCCGGGGAGGGGGGCTGGAGACCCAGTACTTC.